These T cell receptor beta chains were read from a single sample in a study of T cell responses to AZD1222 COVID-19 vaccine. The assay was immunoSEQ multiplex PCR, and TCRdb's table has in-frame clones only and misses some. This table has about 190,000 clones, 85% to 95% appearing once. This specimen consisted of peripheral blood, obtained on day 0 of AZD1222 vaccination. The receptors come from an adult in good health. Each CDR3 is given with its conserved first and last residue. The D gene is left open where the match is weak. Size tells how often a clone was seen (once, few, many) or the class of an expanded clone, and some rows leave it out.

>TRBV30|TRBD1|TRBJ1-1|NA
TGTGCCTGGAGTCTCCGGGACAGGAACACTGAAGCTTTCTTT
CAWSLRDRNTEAFF
>TRBV3-1/TRBV3-2|NA|TRBJ1-3|NA
TGTGCCAGCAGCCAAACCCCCCAAAGCTCTGGAAACACCATATATTTT
CASSQTPQSSGNTIYF
>TRBV3-1/TRBV3-2|NA|TRBJ1-1|NA
TGTGCCAGCAGCCACTTCCTTACCTTAGCTAACACTGAAGCTTTCTTT
CASSHFLTLANTEAFF
>TRBV30|NA|TRBJ2-7|NA
TGTGCCTGGAGTCGGGGACGGGGCGGCGAGCAGTACTTC
CAWSRGRGGEQYF
>TRBV6-9|NA|TRBJ1-2|NA
TGTGCCAGCAGTTATTGGGGGGACTATGGCTACACCTTC
CASSYWGDYGYTF
>TRBV9|NA|TRBJ1-5|NA
TGTGCCAGCAGCTTAACACAGGGACCCAATCAGCCCCAGCATTTT
CASSLTQGPNQPQHF
>TRBV5-5|NA|TRBJ1-5|NA
TGTGCCAGCAGCTTGGGACAGATAAATCAGCCCCAGCATTTT
CASSLGQINQPQHF
>TRBV12-3/TRBV12-4|NA|TRBJ1-1|NA
TGTGCCAGCAGTGGCGGGTTCGCTGAAGCTTTCTTT
CASSGGFAEAFF
>TRBV5-4|NA|TRBJ2-1|NA
TGTGCCAGCAGCTTGGGGCTGTCCTACAATGAGCAGTTCTTC
CASSLGLSYNEQFF
>TRBV6-1|TRBD2|TRBJ2-1|NA
TGTGCCAGCAGTGAAAGGGGGGAGGGCTTTAGCGGGAGGAGCTCCTACAATGAGCAGTTCTTC
CASSERGEGFSGRSSYNEQFF
>TRBV6-5|TRBD2|TRBJ2-1|NA
TGTGCCAGTGGACTAGCGGGGACCAATGAGCAGTTCTTC
CASGLAGTNEQFF
>TRBV19|TRBD1|TRBJ1-6|NA
TGTGCCAGTAGTATATCGCGACAGGGATATAATTCACCCCTCCACTTT
CASSISRQGYNSPLHF
>TRBV28|NA|TRBJ1-2|NA
TGTGCCAGCAGGACGGACGATAACTATGGCTACACCTTC
CASRTDDNYGYTF
>TRBV28|NA|TRBJ2-7|NA
TGTGCCAGCAGTTTTGGGACAATAAGGGCAGGGCAGTACTTC
CASSFGTIRAGQYF
>TRBV20-1|NA|TRBJ2-5|NA
TGCAGTGCTAGTGCGGTAAAGGGCGAGTACTTC
CSASAVKGEYF
>TRBV7-9|TRBD1|TRBJ2-3|NA
TGTGCCAGCAGCTTTTCTCAGGGGGCCCGCACAGATACGCAGTATTTT
CASSFSQGARTDTQYF
>TRBV3-1/TRBV3-2|NA|TRBJ2-5|NA
TGTGCCAGCAGCCAAGATTCGGCCCCGGGGCAAGAGACCCAGTACTTC
CASSQDSAPGQETQYF
>TRBV4-3|TRBD1|TRBJ2-1|NA
TGCGCCAGCAGCCAGGCCGACCGACAGGGGGATGAGCAGTTCTTC
CASSQADRQGDEQFF
>TRBV18|NA|TRBJ1-3|few
TGTGCCAGCTCACCAAGCCCGGGGGCGAGTGGAAACACCATATATTTT
CASSPSPGASGNTIYF
>TRBV21-1|NA|TRBJ2-1|NA
TGTGCCAGCAGCAAAGTTTTAGCGGGGCGAAACTCCTACAATGAGCAGTTCTTC
CASSKVLAGRNSYNEQFF
>TRBV28|TRBD1|TRBJ1-5|NA
TGTGCCAGCAGTACAGGACAGGGAGGTAGCAATCAGCCCCAGCATTTT
CASSTGQGGSNQPQHF
>TRBV4-2|TRBD1|TRBJ1-3|NA
TGTGCCAGCACCACAGGGGGCACTGGAAACACCATATATTTT
CASTTGGTGNTIYF
>TRBV19|NA|TRBJ1-3|NA
TGTGCCAGTTCGACAGGAGCCTCTGGAAACACCATATATTTT
CASSTGASGNTIYF
>TRBV18|TRBD1|TRBJ2-1|NA
TGTGCCAGCTCACTAACCCAGGGGGAAAATGAGCAGTTCTTC
CASSLTQGENEQFF
>TRBV28|TRBD1|TRBJ2-7|NA
TGTGCCAGCAACCTCGGGACAGGGTATAACGAGCAGTACTTC
CASNLGTGYNEQYF
>TRBV6-6|NA|TRBJ2-7|NA
TGTGCCAGCAGTCTGAACCCGGGCGAGCAGTACTTC
CASSLNPGEQYF
>TRBV29-1|TRBD1|TRBJ1-2|NA
TGCAGCGCTGGAACAGGGGGTGGCTACACCTTC
CSAGTGGGYTF
>TRBV5-8|NA|TRBJ1-5|NA
TGTGCCAGCAGCTTGAATGGGGTCGTCAATCAGCCCCAGCATTTT
CASSLNGVVNQPQHF
>TRBV7-2|TRBD1|TRBJ1-2|NA
TGTGCCAGCAGCCCGGACAGGAACTATGGCTACACCTTC
CASSPDRNYGYTF
>TRBV2|TRBD1|TRBJ2-7|NA
TGTGCCAGCACCCCGGGACAGGCAATTGGGCAGTACTTC
CASTPGQAIGQYF
>TRBV10-2|NA|TRBJ1-2|NA
TGCGCCAGCAGTGAGTCGAGGCAGGGGCTTGGCTACACCTTC
CASSESRQGLGYTF
>TRBV11-2|TRBD2|TRBJ2-1|once
TGTGCCAGCAGCCACCTCTCTAGCGGGGGGGCGAATGAGCAGTTCTTC
CASSHLSSGGANEQFF